The clone carrying this T cell receptor (beta chain) came up once. Seattle-derived patients entered the study during active infection and were followed longitudinally. V shed 0 bases and J shed 1 base, with 9 bases lying between them. This CDR3 spans 15 amino acids. Germline lookup yields CDR1 SNHLY and CDR2 FYNNEI. The entry originates in a study of blood T cell repertoires in COVID-19. Across the whole study: The United States, Italy and Spain provided the acute and convalescent COVID-19 samples. From T cells, B-cell-depleted T cells, or PBMCs came the material, which was cDNA or gDNA.

Original handling: From reference gene primer amplification, estimates of nucleated cell counts were derived. Sequencing used immunoSEQ multiplex PCR; TCRdb keeps in-frame clones, though not all of them. The DNA gave D and trimming, while V, J and clone size come from that table. The repertoire includes more than 300,000 clones, roughly 89% of them detected once, and approximately 1.8% sits in the top ten. Material for sequencing was peripheral blood. The chain links TRBV2 to TRBJ2-5; D not resolved. This TCR derives from a woman in her 30s with COVID-19, enrolled during active disease. The CDR3 DNA reads TGTGCCAGCAGTGAAGCTACCAGCGTCCAAGAGACCCAGTACTTC. Encoded protein: CASSEATSVQETQYF. The full variable domain, with the rest looked up from reference TRBV2 and TRBJ2-5, is EPEVTQTPSHQVTQMGQEVILRCVPISNHLYFYWYRQILGQKVEFLVSFYNNEISEKSEIFDDQFSVERPDGSNFTLKIRSTKLEDSAMYFCASSEATSVQETQYFGPGTRLLVL.